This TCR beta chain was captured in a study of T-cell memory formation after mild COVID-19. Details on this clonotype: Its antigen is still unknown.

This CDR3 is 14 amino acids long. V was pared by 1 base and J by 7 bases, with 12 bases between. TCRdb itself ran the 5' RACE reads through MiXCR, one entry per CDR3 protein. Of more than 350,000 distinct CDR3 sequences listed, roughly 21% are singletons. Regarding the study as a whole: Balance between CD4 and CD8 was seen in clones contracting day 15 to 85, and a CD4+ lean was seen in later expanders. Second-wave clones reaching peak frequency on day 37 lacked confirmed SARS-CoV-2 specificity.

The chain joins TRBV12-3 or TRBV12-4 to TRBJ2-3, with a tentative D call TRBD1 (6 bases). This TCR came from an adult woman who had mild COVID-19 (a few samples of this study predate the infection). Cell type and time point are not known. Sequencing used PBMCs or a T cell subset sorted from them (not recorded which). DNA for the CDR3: TGTGCCAGCAGTTTAGGACCAGGGGATAATACGCAGTATTTT. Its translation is CASSLGPGDNTQYF.